This T cell receptor (beta chain) was profiled in a study of neoadjuvant anti-PD-1 for oral cavity cancer. This sample's time point: after neoadjuvant nivolumab, at surgical resection. From germline, CDR1 is SGDLS and CDR2 YYNGEE. V lost 4 bases and J 4 bases, leaving 9 bases between the germline ends. The CDR3 spans 12 residues. This clone was counted a single time. Survey sequencing of tumors mostly used around 5 ug DNA, two replicates. Only in-frame clones appear in the TCRdb table, and some are missing; sequencing was by immunoSEQ multiplex PCR. The profile shows roughly 36,000 clones, 35% to 40% of them singletons.

This TCR was recovered from a person aged 35 to 85 with oral cavity squamous cell carcinoma. The V and J genes are TRBV9 and TRBJ2-7; D remains ambiguous. The sequenced sample was tumor tissue, obtained after nivolumab (anti-PD-1) treatment. The CDR3 DNA is TGTGCCAGCAGCCGTATAGGGTACGAGCAGTACTTC. Its protein is CASSRIGYEQYF. The variable domain in full, with the rest retrieved from reference TRBV9 and TRBJ2-7, is DSGVTQTPKHLITATGQRVTLRCSPRSGDLSVYWYQQSLDQGLQFLIQYYNGEERAKGNILERFSAQQFPDLHSELNLSSLELGDSALYFCASSRIGYEQYFGPGTRLTVT.